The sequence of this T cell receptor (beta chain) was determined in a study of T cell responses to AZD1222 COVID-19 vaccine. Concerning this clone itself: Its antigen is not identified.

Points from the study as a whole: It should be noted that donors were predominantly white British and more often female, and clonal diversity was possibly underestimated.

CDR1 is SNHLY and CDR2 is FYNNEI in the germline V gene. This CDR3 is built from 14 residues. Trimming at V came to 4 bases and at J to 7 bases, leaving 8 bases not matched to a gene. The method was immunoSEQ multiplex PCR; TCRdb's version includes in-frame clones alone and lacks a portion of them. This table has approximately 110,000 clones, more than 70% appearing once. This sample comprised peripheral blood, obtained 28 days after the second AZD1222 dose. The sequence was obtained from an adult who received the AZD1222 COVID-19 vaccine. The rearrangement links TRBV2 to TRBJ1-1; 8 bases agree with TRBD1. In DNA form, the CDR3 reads TGTGCCAGCAGTGGGACCAGGGGGCGCGGTGAAGCTTTCTTT. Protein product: CASSGTRGRGEAFF.